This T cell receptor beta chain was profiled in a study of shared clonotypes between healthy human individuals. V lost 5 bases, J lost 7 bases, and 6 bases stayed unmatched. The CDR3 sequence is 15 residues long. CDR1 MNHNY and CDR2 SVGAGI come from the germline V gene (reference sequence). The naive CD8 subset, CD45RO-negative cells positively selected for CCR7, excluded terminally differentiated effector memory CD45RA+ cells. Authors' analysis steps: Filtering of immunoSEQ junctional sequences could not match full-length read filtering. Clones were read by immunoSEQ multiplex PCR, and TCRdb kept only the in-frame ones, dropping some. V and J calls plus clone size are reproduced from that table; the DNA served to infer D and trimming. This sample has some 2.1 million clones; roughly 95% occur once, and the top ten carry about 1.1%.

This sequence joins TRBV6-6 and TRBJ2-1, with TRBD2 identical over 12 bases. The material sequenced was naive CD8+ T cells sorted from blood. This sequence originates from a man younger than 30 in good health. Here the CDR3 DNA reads TGTGCCAGCAGTCCCACTAGCGGGAGGACAAATGAGCAGTTCTTC. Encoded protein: CASSPTSGRTNEQFF.